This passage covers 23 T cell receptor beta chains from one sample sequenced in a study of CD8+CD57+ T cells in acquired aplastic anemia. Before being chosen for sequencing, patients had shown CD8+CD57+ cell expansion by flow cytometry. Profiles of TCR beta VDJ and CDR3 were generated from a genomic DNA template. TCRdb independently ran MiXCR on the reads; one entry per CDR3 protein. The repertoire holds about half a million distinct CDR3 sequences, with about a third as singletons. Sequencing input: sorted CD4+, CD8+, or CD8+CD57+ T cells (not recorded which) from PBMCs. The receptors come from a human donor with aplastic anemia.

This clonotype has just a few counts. CDR3 region: CASSQVERGEQFF. In nucleotides, the CDR3 is TGTGCCAGCAGCCAAGTTGAGCGGGGTGAGCAGTTCTTC. The rearrangement uses TRBV4-2 and TRBJ2-1; 7 nucleotides agree with TRBD2. CDR3 size: 13 residues. The germline V gene has CDR1 LGHNA and CDR2 YNFKEQ. J gave up 9 bases and V 1 base, and 3 bases lay outside the gene matches.

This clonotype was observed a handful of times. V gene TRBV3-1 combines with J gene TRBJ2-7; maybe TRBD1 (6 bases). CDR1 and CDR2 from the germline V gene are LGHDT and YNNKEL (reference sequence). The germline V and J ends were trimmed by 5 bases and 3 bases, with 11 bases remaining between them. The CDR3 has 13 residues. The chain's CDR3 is CASSYGQYYEQYF. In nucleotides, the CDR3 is TGTGCCAGCAGCTACGGACAGTACTACGAGCAGTACTTC.

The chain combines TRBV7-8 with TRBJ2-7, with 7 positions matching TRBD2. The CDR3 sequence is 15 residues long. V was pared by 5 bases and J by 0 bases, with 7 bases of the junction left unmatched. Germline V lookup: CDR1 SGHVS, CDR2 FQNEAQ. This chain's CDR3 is CASSTSEATSYEQYF. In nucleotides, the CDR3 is TGTGCCAGCAGCACTAGCGAGGCGACCTCCTACGAGCAGTACTTC.

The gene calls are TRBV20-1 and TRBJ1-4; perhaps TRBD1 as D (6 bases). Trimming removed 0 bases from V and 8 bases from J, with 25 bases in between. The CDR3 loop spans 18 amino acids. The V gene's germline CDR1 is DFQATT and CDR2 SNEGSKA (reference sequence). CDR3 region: CSARDSGARSGSDEKLFF. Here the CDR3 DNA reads TGCAGTGCTAGAGATTCGGGGGCTAGATCCGGGTCGGACGAAAAACTGTTTTTT.

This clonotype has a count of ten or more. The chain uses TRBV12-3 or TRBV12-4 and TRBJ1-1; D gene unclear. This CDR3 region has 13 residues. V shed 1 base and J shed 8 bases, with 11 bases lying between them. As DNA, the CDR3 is TGTGCCAGCAGTTTAGGAGGGTTGGCCGAAGCTTTCTTT. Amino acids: CASSLGGLAEAFF.

The DNA of the CDR3 is TGTGCCATCAGGGGGGACAGGGACGAGCAGTACTTC. Protein product: CAIRGDRDEQYF. This chain links TRBV10-3 with TRBJ2-7; 9 bases are shared with TRBD1. Germline V lookup: CDR1 ENHRY, CDR2 SYGVKD. The junction had 2 bases not matched to a gene; V was cut back by 6 bases and J by 5 bases. CDR3 length: 12 amino acids.

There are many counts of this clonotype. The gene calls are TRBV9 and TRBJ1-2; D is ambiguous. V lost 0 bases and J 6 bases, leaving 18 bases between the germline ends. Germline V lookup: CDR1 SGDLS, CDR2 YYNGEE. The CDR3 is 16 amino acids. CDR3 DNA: TGTGCCAGCAGCGTAGCCCCAGGCTGGGCCGCCGATGGCTACACCTTC. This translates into CASSVAPGWAADGYTF.

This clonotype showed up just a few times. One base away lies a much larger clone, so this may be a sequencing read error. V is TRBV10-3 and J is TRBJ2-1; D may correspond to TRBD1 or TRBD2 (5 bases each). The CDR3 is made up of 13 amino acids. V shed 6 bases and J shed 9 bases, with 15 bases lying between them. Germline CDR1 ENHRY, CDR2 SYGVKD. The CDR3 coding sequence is TGTGCCATCAGGGGGGTCGGGGACGCTGAGCAGTTCTTC. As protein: CAIRGVGDAEQFF.

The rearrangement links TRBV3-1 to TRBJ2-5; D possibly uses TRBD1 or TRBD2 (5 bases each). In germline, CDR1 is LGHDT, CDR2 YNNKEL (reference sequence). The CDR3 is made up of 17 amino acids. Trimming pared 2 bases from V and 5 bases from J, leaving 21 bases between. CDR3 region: CASSQFGTSTVGETQYF. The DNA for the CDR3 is TGTGCCAGCAGCCAATTTGGGACCAGTACAGTGGGGGAGACCCAGTACTTC.

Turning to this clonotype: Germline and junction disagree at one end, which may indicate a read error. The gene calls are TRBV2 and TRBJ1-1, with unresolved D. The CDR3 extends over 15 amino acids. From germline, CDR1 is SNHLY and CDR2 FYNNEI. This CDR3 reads CAGSFSPRRNTEAFF. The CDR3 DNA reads TGTGCCGGCAGTTTTTCACCACGGAGGAACACTGAAGCTTTCTTT.

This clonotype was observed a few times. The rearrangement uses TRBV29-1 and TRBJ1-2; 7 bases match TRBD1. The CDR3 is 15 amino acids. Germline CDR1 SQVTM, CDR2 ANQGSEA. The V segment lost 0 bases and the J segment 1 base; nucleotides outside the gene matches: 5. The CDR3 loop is CSVEDRRQGNYGYTF. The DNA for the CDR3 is TGCAGCGTTGAAGATCGAAGACAGGGTAACTATGGCTACACCTTC.

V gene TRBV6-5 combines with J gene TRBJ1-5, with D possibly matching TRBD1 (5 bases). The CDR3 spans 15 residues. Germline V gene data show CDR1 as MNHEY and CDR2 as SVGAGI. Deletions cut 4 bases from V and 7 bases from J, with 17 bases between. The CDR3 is CASSSTVNGGQPQHF. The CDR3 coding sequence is TGTGCCAGCAGTTCGACAGTTAACGGGGGGCAGCCCCAGCATTTT.

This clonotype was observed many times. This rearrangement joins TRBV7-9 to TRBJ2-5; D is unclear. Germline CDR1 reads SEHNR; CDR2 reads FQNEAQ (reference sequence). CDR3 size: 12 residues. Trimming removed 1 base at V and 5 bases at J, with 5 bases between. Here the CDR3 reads CASSLERETQYF. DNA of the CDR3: TGTGCCAGCAGCTTAGAAAGGGAGACCCAGTACTTC.

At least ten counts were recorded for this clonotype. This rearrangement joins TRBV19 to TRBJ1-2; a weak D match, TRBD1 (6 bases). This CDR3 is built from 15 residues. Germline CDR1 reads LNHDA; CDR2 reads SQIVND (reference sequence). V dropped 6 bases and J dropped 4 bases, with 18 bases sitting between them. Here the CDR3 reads CASSHFSDRSYGYTF. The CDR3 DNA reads TGTGCCAGTAGCCATTTTTCCGACAGGTCCTATGGCTACACCTTC.

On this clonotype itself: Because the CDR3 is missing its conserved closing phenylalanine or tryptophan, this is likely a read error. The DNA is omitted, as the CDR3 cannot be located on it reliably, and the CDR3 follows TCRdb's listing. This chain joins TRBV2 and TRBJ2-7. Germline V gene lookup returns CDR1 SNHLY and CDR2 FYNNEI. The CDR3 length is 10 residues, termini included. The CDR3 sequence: CASSELAADT.

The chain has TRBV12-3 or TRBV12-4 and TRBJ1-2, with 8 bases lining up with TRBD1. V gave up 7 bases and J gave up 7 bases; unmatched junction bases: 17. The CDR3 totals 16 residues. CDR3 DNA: TGTGCCAGCAATTCCCGGGACAGGACGTTTTTGTTTGGCTACACCTTC. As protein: CASNSRDRTFLFGYTF.

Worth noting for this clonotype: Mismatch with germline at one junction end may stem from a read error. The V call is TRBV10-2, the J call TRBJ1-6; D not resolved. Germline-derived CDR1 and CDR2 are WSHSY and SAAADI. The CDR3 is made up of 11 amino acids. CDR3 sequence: CAKETDSPLHF. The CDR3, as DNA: TGTGCCAAGGAAACTGATTCACCCCTCCACTTT.

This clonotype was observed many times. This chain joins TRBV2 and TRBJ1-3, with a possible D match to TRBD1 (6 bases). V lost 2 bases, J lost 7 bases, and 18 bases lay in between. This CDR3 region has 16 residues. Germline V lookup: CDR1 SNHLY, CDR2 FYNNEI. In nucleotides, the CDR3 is TGTGCCAGCAGTGAATTGGGGCCGGGGGGCAGGAACACCATATATTTT. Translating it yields CASSELGPGGRNTIYF.

As DNA, the CDR3 is TGCAGTGCTAGGAAAGGGGGACCCTACAATGAGCAGTTCTTC. Amino acid sequence: CSARKGGPYNEQFF. The V gene is TRBV20-1, the J gene TRBJ2-1; tentatively, D is TRBD1 (6 bases). Germline CDR1 is DFQATT and CDR2 is SNEGSKA (reference sequence). Deletions cut 3 bases from V and 2 bases from J, with 11 bases between. This CDR3 comprises 14 residues.

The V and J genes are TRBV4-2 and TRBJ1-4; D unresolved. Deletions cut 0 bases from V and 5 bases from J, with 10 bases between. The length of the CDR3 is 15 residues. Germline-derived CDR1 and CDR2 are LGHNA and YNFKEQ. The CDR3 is CASSQDYFGNEKLFF. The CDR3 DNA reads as TGTGCCAGCAGCCAAGATTATTTCGGGAATGAAAAACTGTTTTTT.

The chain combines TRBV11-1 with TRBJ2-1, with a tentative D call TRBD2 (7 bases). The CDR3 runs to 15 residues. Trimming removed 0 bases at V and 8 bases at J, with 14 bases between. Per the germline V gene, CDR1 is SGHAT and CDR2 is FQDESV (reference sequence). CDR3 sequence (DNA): TGTGCCAGCAGCTTAGCAGGGGGGGCCCGGGATGAGCAGTTCTTC. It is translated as CASSLAGGARDEQFF.

The CDR3 DNA is TGCAGTGCTAGAACGACAGGGGGCAGTGGCTACACCTTC. This encodes CSARTTGGSGYTF. J is TRBJ1-2 and V is TRBV20-1, with 10 bases that match TRBD1. Per germline, CDR1 DFQATT and CDR2 SNEGSKA (reference sequence). The CDR3 covers 13 residues. V shed 2 bases and J 7 bases; nucleotides not matched to a gene: 4.

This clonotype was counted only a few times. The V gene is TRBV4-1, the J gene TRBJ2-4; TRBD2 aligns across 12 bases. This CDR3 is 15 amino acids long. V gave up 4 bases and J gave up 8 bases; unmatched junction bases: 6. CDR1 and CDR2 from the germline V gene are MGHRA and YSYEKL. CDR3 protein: CASSLRLAGDDIQYF. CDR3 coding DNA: TGCGCCAGCAGCCTACGACTAGCGGGGGATGACATTCAGTACTTC.